This TCR beta chain was identified in a study of blood T cell repertoires in COVID-19. Study details: COVID-19 samples from acute and convalescent phases originated in the United States, Italy and Spain. Nucleic acid was either cDNA or gDNA, and it came from T cells, B-cell-depleted T cells, or PBMCs.

Germline CDR1 LGHNT, CDR2 FRNRAP. The CDR3 length is 14 residues. With 4 bases clipped from V and 4 bases from J, the junction kept 3 bases outside the gene matches. Measured with immunoSEQ multiplex PCR; TCRdb has only the in-frame clones, and not every one. The repertoire includes fewer than 450,000 clones, 88% of them detected once, and roughly 12% sits in the top ten. V usage is TRBV12-5 and J usage is TRBJ2-2; 7 bases are a match to TRBD1. This TCR came from a woman in her 50s with COVID-19, enrolled during active disease. Sequenced sample: peripheral blood. The CDR3 loop is CASGSGQLTGELFF. CDR3 DNA: TGTGCTAGTGGTTCGGGACAGCTCACCGGGGAGCTGTTTTTT.